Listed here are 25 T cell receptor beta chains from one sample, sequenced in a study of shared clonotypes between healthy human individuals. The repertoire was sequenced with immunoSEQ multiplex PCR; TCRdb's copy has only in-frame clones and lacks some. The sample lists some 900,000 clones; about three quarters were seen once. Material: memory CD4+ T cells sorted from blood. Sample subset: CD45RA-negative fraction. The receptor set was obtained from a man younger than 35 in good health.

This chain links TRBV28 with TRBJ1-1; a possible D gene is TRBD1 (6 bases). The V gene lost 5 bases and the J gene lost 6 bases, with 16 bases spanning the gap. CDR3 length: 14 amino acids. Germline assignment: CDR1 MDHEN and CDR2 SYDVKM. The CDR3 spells CASSIGQSISEAFF. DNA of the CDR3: TGTGCCAGCAGTATCGGACAGTCTATCTCTGAAGCTTTCTTT.

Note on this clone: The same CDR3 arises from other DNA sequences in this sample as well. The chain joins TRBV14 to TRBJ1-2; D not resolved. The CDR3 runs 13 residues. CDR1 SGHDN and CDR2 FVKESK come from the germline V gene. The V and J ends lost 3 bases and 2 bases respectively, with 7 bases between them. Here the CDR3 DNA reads TGTGCCAGCAGCCAGGGGAGGAACTATGGCTACACCTTC. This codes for CASSQGRNYGYTF.

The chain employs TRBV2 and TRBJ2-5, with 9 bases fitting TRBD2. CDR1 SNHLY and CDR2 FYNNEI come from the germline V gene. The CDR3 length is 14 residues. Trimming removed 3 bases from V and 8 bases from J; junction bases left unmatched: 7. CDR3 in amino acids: CASSEASGDYTQYF. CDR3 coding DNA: TGTGCCAGCAGTGAGGCTAGCGGGGACTACACCCAGTACTTC.

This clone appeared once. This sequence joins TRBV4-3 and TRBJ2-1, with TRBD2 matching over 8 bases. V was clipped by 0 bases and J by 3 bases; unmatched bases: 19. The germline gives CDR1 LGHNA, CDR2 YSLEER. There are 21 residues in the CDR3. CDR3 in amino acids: CASSQDLGQILGGRFYNEQFF. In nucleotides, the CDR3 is TGCGCCAGCAGCCAAGATCTCGGACAGATTTTAGGCGGGAGGTTCTACAATGAGCAGTTCTTC.

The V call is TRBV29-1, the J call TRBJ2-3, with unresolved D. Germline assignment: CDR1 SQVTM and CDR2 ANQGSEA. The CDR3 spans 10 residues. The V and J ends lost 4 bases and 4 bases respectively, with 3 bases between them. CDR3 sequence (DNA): TGCAGCGTTGGGTCAGATACGCAGTATTTT. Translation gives CSVGSDTQYF.

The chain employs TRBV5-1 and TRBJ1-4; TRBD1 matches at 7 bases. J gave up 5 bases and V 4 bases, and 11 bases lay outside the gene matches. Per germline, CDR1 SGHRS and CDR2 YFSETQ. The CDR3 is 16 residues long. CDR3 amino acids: CASSPRGGTVNEKLFF. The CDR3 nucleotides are TGCGCCAGCAGCCCCCGGGGGGGGACAGTAAATGAAAAACTGTTTTTT.

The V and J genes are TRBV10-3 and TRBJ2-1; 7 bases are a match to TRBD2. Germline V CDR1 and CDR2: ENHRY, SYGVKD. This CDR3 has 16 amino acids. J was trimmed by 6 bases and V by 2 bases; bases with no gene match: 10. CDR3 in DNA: TGTGCCATCAGTGAGGGGGACCGACTAGCTGGCAATGAGCAGTTCTTC. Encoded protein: CAISEGDRLAGNEQFF.

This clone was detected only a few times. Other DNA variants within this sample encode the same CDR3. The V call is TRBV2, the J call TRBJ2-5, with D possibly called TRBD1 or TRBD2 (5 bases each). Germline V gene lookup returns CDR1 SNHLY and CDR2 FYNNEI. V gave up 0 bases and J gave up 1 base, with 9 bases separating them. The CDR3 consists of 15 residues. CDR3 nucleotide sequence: TGTGCCAGCAGTGAAGCCGGGGCTACCCAAGAGACCCAGTACTTC. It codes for CASSEAGATQETQYF. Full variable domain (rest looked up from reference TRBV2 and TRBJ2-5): EPEVTQTPSHQVTQMGQEVILRCVPISNHLYFYWYRQILGQKVEFLVSFYNNEISEKSEIFDDQFSVERPDGSNFTLKIRSTKLEDSAMYFCASSEAGATQETQYFGPGTRLLVL.

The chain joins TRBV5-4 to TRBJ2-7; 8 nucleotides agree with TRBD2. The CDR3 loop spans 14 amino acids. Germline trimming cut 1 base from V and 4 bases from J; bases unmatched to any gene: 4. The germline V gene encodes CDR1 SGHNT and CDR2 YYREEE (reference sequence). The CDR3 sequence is CASSLPGTSYEQYF. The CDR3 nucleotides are TGTGCCAGCAGCTTGCCCGGGACTAGTTACGAGCAGTACTTC.

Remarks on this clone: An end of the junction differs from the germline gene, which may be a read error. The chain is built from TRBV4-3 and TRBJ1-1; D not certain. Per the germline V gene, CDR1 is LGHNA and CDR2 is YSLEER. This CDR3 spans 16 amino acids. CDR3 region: CASSQEWGVGNAEAFF. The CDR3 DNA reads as TGCGCCAGCAGCCAAGAGTGGGGAGTTGGGAACGCTGAAGCTTTCTTT.

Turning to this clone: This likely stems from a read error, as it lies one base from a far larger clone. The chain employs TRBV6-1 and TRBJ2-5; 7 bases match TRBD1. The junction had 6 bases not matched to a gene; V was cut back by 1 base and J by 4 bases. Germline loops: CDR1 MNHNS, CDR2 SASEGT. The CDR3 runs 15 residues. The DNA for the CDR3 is TGTGCCAGCAGTGAAGGAGTAGGGGGCCCAGAGACCCAGTACTTC. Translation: CASSEGVGGPETQYF.

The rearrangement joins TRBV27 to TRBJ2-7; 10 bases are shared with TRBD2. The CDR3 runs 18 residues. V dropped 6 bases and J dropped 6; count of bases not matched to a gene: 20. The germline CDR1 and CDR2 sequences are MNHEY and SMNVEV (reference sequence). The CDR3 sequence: CASSHTQMLAGERREQYF. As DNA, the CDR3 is TGTGCCAGCAGCCACACTCAGATGCTAGCGGGGGAGAGGCGCGAGCAGTACTTC.

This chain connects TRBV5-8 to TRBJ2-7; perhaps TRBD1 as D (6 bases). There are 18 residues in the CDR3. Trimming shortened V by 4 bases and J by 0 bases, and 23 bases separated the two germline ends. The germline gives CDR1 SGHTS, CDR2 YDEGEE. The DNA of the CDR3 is TGTGCCAGCAGCGAAACGGACAGATGGAATCCATACTCCTACGAGCAGTACTTC. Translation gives CASSETDRWNPYSYEQYF.

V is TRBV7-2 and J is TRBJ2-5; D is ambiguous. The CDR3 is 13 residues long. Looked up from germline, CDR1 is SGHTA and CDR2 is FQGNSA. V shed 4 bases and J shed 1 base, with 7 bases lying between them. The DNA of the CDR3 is TGTGCCAGCAGCTCCGGATCCCAAGAGACCCAGTACTTC. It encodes CASSSGSQETQYF.

The CDR3 region has the DNA TGTGCCAGCAGCTCCCACTCGGGCGGGCGAGACGAGCAGTACTTC. Translating gives CASSSHSGGRDEQYF. V and J are TRBV14 and TRBJ2-7; a weak D match, TRBD2 (5 bases). CDR1 and CDR2 from the germline V gene are SGHDN and FVKESK. The CDR3 runs 15 residues. V was shortened by 5 bases and J by 5 bases, with 19 bases between the two germline ends.

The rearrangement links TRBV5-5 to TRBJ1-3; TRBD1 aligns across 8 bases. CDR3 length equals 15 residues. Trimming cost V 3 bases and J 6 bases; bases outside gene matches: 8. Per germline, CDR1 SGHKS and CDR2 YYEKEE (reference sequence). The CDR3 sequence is CASSSRTGNVNTIYF. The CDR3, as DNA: TGTGCCAGCAGCTCGCGGACAGGGAATGTAAACACCATATATTTT.

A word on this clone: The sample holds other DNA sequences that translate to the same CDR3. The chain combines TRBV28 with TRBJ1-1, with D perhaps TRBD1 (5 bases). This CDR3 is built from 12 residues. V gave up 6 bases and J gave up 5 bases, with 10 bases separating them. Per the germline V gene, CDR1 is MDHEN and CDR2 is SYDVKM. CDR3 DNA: TGTGCCAGCAGGAGGGGAGGGACTGAAGCTTTCTTT. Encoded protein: CASRRGGTEAFF.

CDR3 sequence (DNA): TGTGCCAGCAGTTACCCAGGGGCCTCCTATAATTCACCCCTCCACTTT. Translated, it gives CASSYPGASYNSPLHF. This chain connects TRBV6-5 to TRBJ1-6; TRBD1 might be the D (6 bases). CDR3 length: 16 amino acids. The germline gives CDR1 MNHEY, CDR2 SVGAGI. V lost 2 bases and J lost 0, with 8 bases in between.

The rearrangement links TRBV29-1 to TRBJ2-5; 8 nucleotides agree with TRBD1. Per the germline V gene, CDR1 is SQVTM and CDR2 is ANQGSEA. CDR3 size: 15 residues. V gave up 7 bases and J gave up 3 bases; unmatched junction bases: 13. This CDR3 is CSGTPGTGAEETQYF. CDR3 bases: TGCAGCGGAACCCCCGGGACAGGAGCGGAAGAGACCCAGTACTTC.

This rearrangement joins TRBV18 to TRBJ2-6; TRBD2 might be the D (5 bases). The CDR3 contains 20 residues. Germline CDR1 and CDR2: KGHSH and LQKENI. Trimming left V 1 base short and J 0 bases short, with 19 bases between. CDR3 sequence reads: CASSPQPLPSRGSGANVLTF. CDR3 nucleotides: TGTGCCAGCTCACCACAGCCCCTCCCGTCCCGGGGCTCTGGGGCCAACGTCCTGACTTTC.

This CDR3 is CASSPSGLAGADTQYF. CDR3 in DNA: TGTGCCAGCTCACCGAGCGGACTAGCGGGAGCAGATACGCAGTATTTT. The chain uses TRBV18 and TRBJ2-3; 13 nucleotides agree with TRBD2. J lost 4 bases, V lost 3 bases, and 4 bases had no gene match. CDR3 length equals 16 residues. Germline assignment: CDR1 KGHSH and CDR2 LQKENI.

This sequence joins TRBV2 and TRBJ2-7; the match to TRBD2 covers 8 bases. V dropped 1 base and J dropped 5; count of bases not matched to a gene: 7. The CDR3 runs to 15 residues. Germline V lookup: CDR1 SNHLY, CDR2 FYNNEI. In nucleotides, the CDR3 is TGTGCCAGCAGTGAAGAGGCGGGGGGCCTCAACGAGCAGTACTTC. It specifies CASSEEAGGLNEQYF.

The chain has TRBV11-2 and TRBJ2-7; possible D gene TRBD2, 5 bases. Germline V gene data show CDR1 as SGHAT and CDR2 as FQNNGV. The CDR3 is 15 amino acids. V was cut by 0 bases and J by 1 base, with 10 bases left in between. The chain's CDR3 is CASSLDPRVSYEQYF. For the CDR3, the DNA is TGTGCCAGCAGCTTAGATCCGCGGGTGTCCTACGAGCAGTACTTC.

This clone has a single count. The CDR3 nucleotides read TGTGCCAGCAGCCCCCAACTTACTAGCGGGAGAGCGGAGCAGTACTTC. This sequence encodes CASSPQLTSGRAEQYF. This rearrangement joins TRBV14 to TRBJ2-7; the match to TRBD2 covers 11 bases. Trimming at V came to 4 bases and at J to 7 bases, leaving 12 bases not matched to a gene. CDR1 is SGHDN and CDR2 is FVKESK in the germline V gene. The CDR3 spans 16 residues.

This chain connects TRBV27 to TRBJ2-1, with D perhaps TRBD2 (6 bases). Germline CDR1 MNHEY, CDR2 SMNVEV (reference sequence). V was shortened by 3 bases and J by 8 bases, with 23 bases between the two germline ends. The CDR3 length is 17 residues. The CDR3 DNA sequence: TGTGCCAGCAGTTTGGGCGGGAAAGTTCTCGGATTCGATGAGCAGTTCTTC. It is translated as CASSLGGKVLGFDEQFF.